Listed below are T cell receptor beta chains from one sample, sequenced in a study of a mutant IDH1 vaccine in newly diagnosed glioma. The protocol was immunoSEQ multiplex PCR, while the TCRdb copy is restricted to in-frame clones and leaves out a portion. Found here are over 75,000 clones, about 90% of them singletons; the top ten hold 0.56%. Sequenced here: PBMCs, sampled from a glioma patient treated with radiotherapy, temozolomide or both. Receptors originate from a woman between 50 and 59 years old with glioma. Each CDR3 is given with its conserved first and last residue. A D gene is named only where the DNA matches it firmly. Clone sizes are given selectively: once, few, many, or a class where the clone is expanded.

clone size: .; V gene: TRBV7-9; D gene: .; J gene: TRBJ1-2; CDR3 DNA: TGTGCCAGCAGCTTCGGCAGGGTGGCCTATGGCTACACCTTC; CDR3 protein: CASSFGRVAYGYTF
clone size: .; V gene: TRBV19; D gene: .; J gene: TRBJ1-4; CDR3 DNA: TGTGCCAGTAGTCCCGGCGGGGGACGGTTTAATGAAAAACTGTTTTTT; CDR3 protein: CASSPGGGRFNEKLFF
clone size: once; V gene: TRBV7-2; D gene: TRBD1; J gene: TRBJ2-1; CDR3 DNA: TGTGCCAGCAGCCCGAGGACAGGGGGCACCTCCTACAATGAGCAGTTCTTC; CDR3 protein: CASSPRTGGTSYNEQFF
clone size: .; V gene: TRBV29-1; D gene: .; J gene: TRBJ1-2; CDR3 DNA: TGCAGCGTTGATGGGTGGGACTATGGCTACACCTTC; CDR3 protein: CSVDGWDYGYTF
clone size: .; V gene: TRBV6-6; D gene: TRBD1; J gene: TRBJ2-7; CDR3 DNA: TGTGCCAGCAGCCTCAGACAGGGCCTTACCTACGAGCAGTACTTC; CDR3 protein: CASSLRQGLTYEQYF
clone size: .; V gene: TRBV28; D gene: TRBD1; J gene: TRBJ1-2; CDR3 DNA: TGTGCCAGCAGTTCCGGGGACAGGGGGAGCGGGGGCTACACCTTC; CDR3 protein: CASSSGDRGSGGYTF
clone size: .; V gene: TRBV6-1; D gene: .; J gene: TRBJ1-6; CDR3 DNA: TGTGCCAGCAGTGAACAAGGGGTATATTCACCCCTCCACTTT; CDR3 protein: CASSEQGVYSPLHF
clone size: .; V gene: TRBV6-1; D gene: TRBD2; J gene: TRBJ2-3; CDR3 DNA: TGTGCCAGCAGGGCGGGGGGGGACACAGATACGCAGTATTTT; CDR3 protein: CASRAGGDTDTQYF
clone size: once; V gene: TRBV5-6; D gene: TRBD2; J gene: TRBJ2-3; CDR3 DNA: TGTGCCAGCAGCCGTAGCGGGAGAGGAACAGATACGCAGTATTTT; CDR3 protein: CASSRSGRGTDTQYF
clone size: .; V gene: TRBV11-2; D gene: .; J gene: TRBJ2-1; CDR3 DNA: TGTGCCAGCAGCTTAGCGTCCTACAATGAGCAGTTCTTC; CDR3 protein: CASSLASYNEQFF
clone size: few; V gene: TRBV5-1; D gene: .; J gene: TRBJ1-1; CDR3 DNA: TGCGCCAGCACCCCCCGCGGCCCGAACACTGAAGCTTTCTTT; CDR3 protein: CASTPRGPNTEAFF
clone size: .; V gene: TRBV19; D gene: .; J gene: TRBJ2-7; CDR3 DNA: TGTGCCAGTAGTTTAGGACAGAACTACGAGCAGTACTTC; CDR3 protein: CASSLGQNYEQYF
clone size: few; V gene: TRBV9; D gene: .; J gene: TRBJ2-1; CDR3 DNA: TGTGCCAGCAGCGTAGGGCCGGGACATTACAATGAGCAGTTCTTC; CDR3 protein: CASSVGPGHYNEQFF